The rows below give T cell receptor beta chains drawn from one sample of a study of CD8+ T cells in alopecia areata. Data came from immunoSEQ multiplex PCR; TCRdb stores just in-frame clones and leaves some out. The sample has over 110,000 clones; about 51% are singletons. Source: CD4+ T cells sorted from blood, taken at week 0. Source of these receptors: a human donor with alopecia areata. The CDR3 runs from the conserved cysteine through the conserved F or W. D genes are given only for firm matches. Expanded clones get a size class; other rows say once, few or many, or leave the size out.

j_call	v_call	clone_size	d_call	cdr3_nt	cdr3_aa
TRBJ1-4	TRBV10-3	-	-	TGTGCCATCAGTGAGAACAACAGAGGCAAGGAAAAACTGTTTTTT	CAISENNRGKEKLFF
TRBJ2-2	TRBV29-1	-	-	TGCAGCGTTGGGAACCCCGGGTCGAGCACCGGGGAGCTGTTTTTT	CSVGNPGSSTGELFF
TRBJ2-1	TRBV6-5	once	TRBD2	TGTGCCAGCAGTTACCAGACTAGCGGACCCCAGAATGAGCAGTTCTTC	CASSYQTSGPQNEQFF
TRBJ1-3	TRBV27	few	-	TGTGCCAGCAGGGGAAATGGAAACACCATATATTTT	CASRGNGNTIYF
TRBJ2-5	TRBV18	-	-	TGTGCCAGCTCACCACCGGGGAAGACCCAGTACTTC	CASSPPGKTQYF
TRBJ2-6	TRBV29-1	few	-	TGCAGCGCCACGTTTCAGGCCAACGTCCTGACTTTC	CSATFQANVLTF
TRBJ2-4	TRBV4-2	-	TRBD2	TGTGCCAGCAGCCCCGGGGAGGGGACCTTGGCCAAAAACATTCAGTACTTC	CASSPGEGTLAKNIQYF
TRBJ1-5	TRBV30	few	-	TGTGCCTGGGGGCGCGGACAACCAGATCAGCCCCAGCATTTT	CAWGRGQPDQPQHF
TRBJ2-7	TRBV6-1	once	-	TGTGCCAGCAGTGAACATATCTACGAGCAGTACTTC	CASSEHIYEQYF
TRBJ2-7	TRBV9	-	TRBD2	TGTGCCAGCAGCGTAACCGGGACTAGCGTCTACGAGCAGTACTTC	CASSVTGTSVYEQYF
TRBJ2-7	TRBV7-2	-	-	TGTGCCAGCAGCTCGACGACCCACGAGCAGTACTTC	CASSSTTHEQYF
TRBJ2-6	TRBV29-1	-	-	TGCAGCGTTGGTGGTCCGGGTGGGGCCAACGTCCTGACTTTC	CSVGGPGGANVLTF
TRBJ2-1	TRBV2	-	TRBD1	TGTGCCAGCTCGTTACAGGGACAGAGCTACAATGAGCAGTTCTTC	CASSLQGQSYNEQFF
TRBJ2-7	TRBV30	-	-	TGTGCCTGGAGTGTGGGCGGAGATTACGAGCAGTACTTC	CAWSVGGDYEQYF
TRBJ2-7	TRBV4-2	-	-	TGTGCCAGCAGCCGCATCCGGGACCAAGGGCTCGAGCAGTACTTC	CASSRIRDQGLEQYF
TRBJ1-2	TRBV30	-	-	TGTGCCTGGAGTGGTACGATCGGCTACACCTTC	CAWSGTIGYTF
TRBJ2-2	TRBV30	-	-	TGTGCCTGGATGTTGGGCACCGGGGAGCTGTTTTTT	CAWMLGTGELFF
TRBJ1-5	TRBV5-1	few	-	TGCGCCAGCAGCTTGGTAGGGGCGGAAAATCAGCCCCAGCATTTT	CASSLVGAENQPQHF
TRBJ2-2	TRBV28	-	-	TGTGCCAGCAGTTTTAATAGCGGCACCGGGGAGCTGTTTTTT	CASSFNSGTGELFF
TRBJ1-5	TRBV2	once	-	TGTGCCAGCAGTGTCGCAGGGCAGGATCAGCCCCAGCATTTT	CASSVAGQDQPQHF
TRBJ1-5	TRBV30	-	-	TGTGCCTGGGGACATCAGCCCCAGCATTTT	CAWGHQPQHF
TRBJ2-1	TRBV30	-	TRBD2	TGTGCCTGGGGGACTAGCGGGACCAATGAGCAGTTCTTC	CAWGTSGTNEQFF
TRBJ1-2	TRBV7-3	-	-	TGTGCCAGCCAAACACCGCCTTATGGCTACACCTTC	CASQTPPYGYTF
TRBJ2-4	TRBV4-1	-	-	TGCGCCAGCAGCCAAGAAGGTACACCGGCGGGCATTCAGTACTTC	CASSQEGTPAGIQYF
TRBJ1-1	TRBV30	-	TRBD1	TGTGCCTGGAGTGTACAGGGGTGGGATGAAGCTTTCTTT	CAWSVQGWDEAFF
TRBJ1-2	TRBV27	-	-	TGTGCCAGCAGTTTATCCCCAGGTCCCTATGGCTACACCTTC	CASSLSPGPYGYTF
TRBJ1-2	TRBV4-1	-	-	TGCGCCAGCAGCCACGGCGGACGGCTAGAGGATGGCTACACCTTC	CASSHGGRLEDGYTF
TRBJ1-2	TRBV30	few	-	TGTGCCTGGAGTACAGACTCCGACGTAGGTGGCTACACCTTC	CAWSTDSDVGGYTF
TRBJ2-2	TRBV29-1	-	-	TGCAGCGTCGACCAGACGATTTTT	CSVDQTIF
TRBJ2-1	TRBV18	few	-	TGTGCCAGCTCACCAGAAGTATCCTACAATGAGCAGTTCTTC	CASSPEVSYNEQFF
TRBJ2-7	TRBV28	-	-	TGTGCCAGCAGTTACCGGGACGGATCCTACGAGCAGTACTTC	CASSYRDGSYEQYF
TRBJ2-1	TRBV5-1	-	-	TGCGCCAGCAGCTTGGACAGGGTGGGGAATGAGCAGTTCTTC	CASSLDRVGNEQFF
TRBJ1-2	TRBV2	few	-	TGTGCCAGCAGTGAAGCGCGGGTTAGATTAGTCTACACCTTC	CASSEARVRLVYTF
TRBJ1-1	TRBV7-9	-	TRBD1	TGTGCCAGCAGGTTTCCACAGGGGATGGCCACTGAAGCTTTCTTT	CASRFPQGMATEAFF
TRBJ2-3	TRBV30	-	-	TGTGCCTGGAGTGTTGGTAGCGGAGCCGCAGATACGCAGTATTTT	CAWSVGSGAADTQYF
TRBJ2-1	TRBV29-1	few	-	TGCAGCGTTGGAGGAACCTACAATGAGCAGTTCTTC	CSVGGTYNEQFF
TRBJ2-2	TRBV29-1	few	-	TGCAGCGTTGATAAGGTCGGGGACACCGGGGAGCTGTTTTTT	CSVDKVGDTGELFF
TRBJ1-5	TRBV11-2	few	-	TGTGCCAGCGGCTCAGGGATCAATCAGCCCCAGCATTTT	CASGSGINQPQHF
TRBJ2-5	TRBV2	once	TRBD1	TGTGCCAGCAGTGTTCAACAGGGGGCGTCTGAGACCCAGTACTTC	CASSVQQGASETQYF
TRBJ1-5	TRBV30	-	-	TGTGCCTGGAGTTCAGGCAGGGGAATCGGTCAGCCCCAGCATTTT	CAWSSGRGIGQPQHF